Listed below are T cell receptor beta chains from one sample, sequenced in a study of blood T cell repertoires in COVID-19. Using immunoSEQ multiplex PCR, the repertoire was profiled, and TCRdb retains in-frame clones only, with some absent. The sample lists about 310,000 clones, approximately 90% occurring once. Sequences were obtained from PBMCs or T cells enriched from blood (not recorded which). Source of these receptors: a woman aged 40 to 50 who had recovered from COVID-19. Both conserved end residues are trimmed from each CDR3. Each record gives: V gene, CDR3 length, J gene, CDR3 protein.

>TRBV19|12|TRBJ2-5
ASSTSGRLETQY
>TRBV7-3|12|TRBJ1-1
ASSLTGADTEAF
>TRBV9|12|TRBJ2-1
ASSVADSTSEQF
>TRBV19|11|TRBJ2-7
ASSTGGTYEQY
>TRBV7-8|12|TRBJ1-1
ASSILGRVTEAF
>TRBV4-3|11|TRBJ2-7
ASSQERGTEQY
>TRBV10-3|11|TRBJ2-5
AISGQGSETQY
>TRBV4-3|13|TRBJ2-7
ASSEGSGTSYEQY
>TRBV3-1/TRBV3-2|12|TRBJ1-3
ASSLRDRGNTIY
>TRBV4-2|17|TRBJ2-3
ASSHQPGLAGGSTDTQY
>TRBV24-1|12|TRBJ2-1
ATSAIAGYNEQF
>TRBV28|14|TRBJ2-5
ASSPTGTGSVKTQY
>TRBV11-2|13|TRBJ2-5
ASSFLQGGWETQY
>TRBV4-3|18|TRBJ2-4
ASSQDLMAGGAGGKYIQY
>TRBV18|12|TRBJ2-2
ASSPNRYTGELF
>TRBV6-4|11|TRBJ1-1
ASSMTENTEAF
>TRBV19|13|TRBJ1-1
ASSIGTGGRTEAF
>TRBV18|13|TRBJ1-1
ASRGALIGGTEAF
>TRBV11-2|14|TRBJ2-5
ASSPGVAGAQETQY
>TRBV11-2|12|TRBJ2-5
ASSLVAGGETQY
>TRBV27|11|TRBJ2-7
ASSLGQTYEQY
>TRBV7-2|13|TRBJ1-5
ASSLGGQSNQPQH
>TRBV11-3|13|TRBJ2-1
ASSPPGLQYNEQF
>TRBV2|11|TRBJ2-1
ASSTTGFYEQF
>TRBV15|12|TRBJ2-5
ATSRGSYRETQY
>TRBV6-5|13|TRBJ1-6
ASSTLGQFNSPLH
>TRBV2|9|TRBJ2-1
ASSYYNEQF
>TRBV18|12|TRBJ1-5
ASSFDRGPQPQH
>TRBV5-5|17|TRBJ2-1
ASRVTPGLAGISYNEQF
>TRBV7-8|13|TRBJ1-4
ASSLRGEENEKLF
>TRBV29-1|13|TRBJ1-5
SATGSGDSNQPQH
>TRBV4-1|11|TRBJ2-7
ASSQLLLYEQY
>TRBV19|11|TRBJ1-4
ASSIGPNEKLF
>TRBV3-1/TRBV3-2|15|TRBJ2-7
ASSPTVQALSSYEQY
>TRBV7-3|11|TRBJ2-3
ASSPLGTDTQY
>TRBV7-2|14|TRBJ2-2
ASSLAGTRSTGELF
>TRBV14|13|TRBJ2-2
ASSARRANTGELF
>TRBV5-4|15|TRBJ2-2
ASSYYPGLSNTGELF
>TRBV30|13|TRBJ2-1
AWSAGLAGYNEQF
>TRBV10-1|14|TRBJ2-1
ASSESHRGKVDEQF
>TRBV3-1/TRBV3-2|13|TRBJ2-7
ASSRGLAPIYEQY
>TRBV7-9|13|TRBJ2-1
ASSQTGSSYNEQF
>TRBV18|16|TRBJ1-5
ASSPEPTVPLSNQPQH
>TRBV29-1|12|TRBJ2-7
SAAPGTGIYEQY
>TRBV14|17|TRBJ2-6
ASSQVRGQGASGANVLT
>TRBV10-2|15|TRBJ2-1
ASSEPLGSGAYNEQF